The 13 T cell receptor beta chains below all came from one sample that was sequenced in a study of T cell responses to AZD1222 COVID-19 vaccine. Profiled with immunoSEQ multiplex PCR; TCRdb holds only in-frame clones, not every one. The table has 150,000 to 180,000 clones, about 92% seen once. The sample was peripheral blood, taken on day 0 of AZD1222 vaccination. Receptors were obtained from an adult in good health.

The chain combines TRBV15 with TRBJ1-1, with a weak D call TRBD1 (6 bases). V dropped 5 bases and J dropped 4 bases, with 14 bases sitting between them. CDR3 length equals 14 residues. The germline CDR1 and CDR2 sequences are LNHNV and YYDKDF (reference sequence). The CDR3 region has the DNA TGTGCCACCAGCGTGGGGGGCCCGAGCACTGAAGCTTTCTTT. It encodes CATSVGGPSTEAFF.

V usage is TRBV5-4 and J usage is TRBJ2-1; 11 bases align to TRBD2. Germline loops: CDR1 SGHNT, CDR2 YYREEE (reference sequence). The J segment lost 3 bases and the V segment lost 1 base, leaving 3 bases of the junction unmatched. This CDR3 has 16 residues. CDR3 DNA sequence: TGTGCCAGCAGCTTGTCCCTAGCGGGGGGCTACAATGAGCAGTTCTTC. It yields the protein CASSLSLAGGYNEQFF.

The V call is TRBV4-1, the J call TRBJ1-4; D is perhaps TRBD1 (5 bases). CDR1 and CDR2 (germline): MGHRA, YSYEKL. The CDR3 consists of 16 residues. V lost 0 bases and J lost 6, with 14 bases in between. The CDR3 nucleotides are TGCGCCAGCAGCCAAGAAAATCAGGGTTTTGATGAAAAACTGTTTTTT. This translates into CASSQENQGFDEKLFF.

The rearrangement uses TRBV5-5 and TRBJ2-5; 9 nucleotides agree with TRBD1. The CDR3 sequence is 16 residues long. The germline V gene has CDR1 SGHKS and CDR2 YYEKEE (reference sequence). V lost 0 bases and J lost 4; bases outside the gene matches: 7. CDR3 residues: CASSLATGGRGETQYF. The CDR3 DNA is TGTGCCAGCAGCTTGGCCACAGGGGGCAGGGGAGAGACCCAGTACTTC.

The chain recombines TRBV10-3 with TRBJ2-3; TRBD1 might be the D (6 bases). The germline gives CDR1 ENHRY, CDR2 SYGVKD. V lost 4 bases and J lost 5, with 16 bases in between. The length of the CDR3 is 15 residues. The CDR3 sequence: CAISGQGISGDTQYF. As DNA, the CDR3 is TGTGCCATCAGTGGGCAGGGGATTTCCGGAGATACGCAGTATTTT.

The chain carries TRBV6-5 and TRBJ1-2; 7 nucleotides match TRBD1. Germline V gene lookup returns CDR1 MNHEY and CDR2 SVGAGI. Unmatched junction bases numbered 7, after V lost 0 bases and J lost 6 bases. The CDR3 is 15 residues long. CDR3 DNA sequence: TGTGCCAGCAGTTACTCCCCCGACAGGGTTAATGGCTACACCTTC. Encoded protein: CASSYSPDRVNGYTF.

The chain carries TRBV6-5 and TRBJ2-7, with D tentatively TRBD1 or TRBD2 (5 bases each). The CDR3 consists of 14 residues. Germline V gene sequence: CDR1 MNHEY, CDR2 SVGAGI. The V and J ends lost 6 bases and 3 bases respectively, with 15 bases between them. CDR3 nucleotides: TGTGCCAGCAGCGCCGGTGGGGGAGTCTACGAGCAGTACTTC. It specifies CASSAGGGVYEQYF.

The chain has TRBV12-3 or TRBV12-4 and TRBJ2-7; 10 nucleotides align to TRBD2. CDR3 length: 13 residues. With V trimmed by 8 bases and J by 6 bases, 7 bases remained unmatched. CDR3 in DNA: TGTGCCAGCGGGTCGGGACTAGCGCCCGAGCAGTACTTC. This codes for CASGSGLAPEQYF.

This chain connects TRBV27 to TRBJ1-2, with 12 bases lining up with TRBD1. Trimming took 6 bases from V and 4 from J; bases not matched to a gene: 12. CDR1 is MNHEY, CDR2 SMNVEV, per germline (reference sequence). The length of the CDR3 is 17 residues. CDR3 nucleotides: TGTGCCAGCAGGAGTGGGACAGGGGGCGTTTGGGGCTATGGCTACACCTTC. Translation gives CASRSGTGGVWGYGYTF.

This chain connects TRBV25-1 to TRBJ1-1; D is perhaps TRBD1 (5 bases). This CDR3 comprises 16 residues. The germline V gene has CDR1 MGHDK and CDR2 SYGVNS. V was clipped by 3 bases and J by 3 bases, with 17 bases between them. This chain's CDR3 is CASSDPLRGGDTEAFF. The CDR3 DNA sequence: TGTGCCAGCAGTGACCCTCTCCGCGGGGGGGACACTGAAGCTTTCTTT. Supplemented by reference TRBV25-1 and TRBJ1-1, the full variable domain reads EADIYQTPRYLVIGTGKKITLECSQTMGHDKMYWYQQDPGMELHLIHYSYGVNSTEKGDLSSESTVSRIRTEHFPLTLESARPSHTSQYLCASSDPLRGGDTEAFFGQGTRLTVV.

The chain links TRBV6-2 or TRBV6-3 to TRBJ2-6; no clear D. Germline loops: CDR1 MNHEY, CDR2 SVGEGT. V shed 0 bases and J shed 4 bases, with 13 bases lying between them. There are 17 residues in the CDR3. This CDR3 reads CASSYSSKVYGANVLTF. The CDR3 nucleotides are TGTGCCAGCAGTTACTCGTCGAAGGTGTACGGGGCCAACGTCCTGACTTTC.

This chain joins TRBV27 and TRBJ2-3; 8 bases map to TRBD2. Trimming removed 6 bases from V and 1 base from J; junction bases left unmatched: 15. The CDR3 has 18 amino acids. Germline V CDR1 and CDR2: MNHEY, SMNVEV (reference sequence). The CDR3 DNA is TGTGCCAGCAGAGGGACTAGGAGTTTTTCGTACGGCACAGATACGCAGTATTTT. Amino acids: CASRGTRSFSYGTDTQYF.

J is TRBJ1-1 and V is TRBV5-1; 7 bases are shared with TRBD1. The CDR3 consists of 16 residues. The germline CDR1 and CDR2 sequences are SGHRS and YFSETQ. Losses at the gene ends were 4 bases for V and 7 bases for J; bases not matched to a gene: 16. CDR3 DNA sequence: TGCGCCAGCAGCCCTAGAGGGGTAGGGGGCGCGATTGAAGCTTTCTTT. Amino acids: CASSPRGVGGAIEAFF. Drawing the rest from reference TRBV5-1 and TRBJ1-1, the complete variable domain is KAGVTQTPRYLIKTRGQQVTLSCSPISGHRSVSWYQQTPGQGLQFLFEYFSETQRNKGNFPGRFSGRQFSNSRSEMNVSTLELGDSALYLCASSPRGVGGAIEAFFGQGTRLTVV.